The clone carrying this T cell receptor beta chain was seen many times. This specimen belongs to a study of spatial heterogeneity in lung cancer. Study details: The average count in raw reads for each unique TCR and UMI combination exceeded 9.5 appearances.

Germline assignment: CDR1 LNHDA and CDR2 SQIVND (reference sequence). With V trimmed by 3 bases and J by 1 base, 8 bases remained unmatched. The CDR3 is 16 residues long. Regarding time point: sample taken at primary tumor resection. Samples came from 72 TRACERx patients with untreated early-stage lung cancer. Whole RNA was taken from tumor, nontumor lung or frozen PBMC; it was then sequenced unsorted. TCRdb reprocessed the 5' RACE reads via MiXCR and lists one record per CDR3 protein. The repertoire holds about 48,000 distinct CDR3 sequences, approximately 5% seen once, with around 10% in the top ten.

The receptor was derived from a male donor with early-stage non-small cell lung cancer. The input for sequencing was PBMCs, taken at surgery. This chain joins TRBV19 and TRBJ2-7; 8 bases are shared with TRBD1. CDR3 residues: CASSIPGGQASYEQYF. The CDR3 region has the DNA TGTGCCAGTAGTATCCCCGGGGGACAGGCTTCCTACGAGCAGTACTTC.